This T cell receptor beta chain comes out of a study of T cell responses to AZD1222 COVID-19 vaccine. Findings of the study overall: CD4 TCRs linked to vaccination spanned spike, dominating at 160-218 and 743-854. The sample set comprised mostly white British donors with more females, and clonal diversity was possibly underestimated. All repertoire sampling was performed exclusively after the peak T cell response.

Germline CDR1 and CDR2: MNHNY and SVGAGI (reference sequence). The CDR3 consists of 15 residues. V lost 0 bases and J 4 bases, leaving 10 bases between the germline ends. TCRdb's copy holds only in-frame clones and misses some; the assay was immunoSEQ multiplex PCR. The table has under 250,000 clones, 85% to 95% seen once. A word on this clone: Its antigen is undetermined.

Here the sequenced sample was peripheral blood, taken on day 0 of MenACWY control vaccination. The receptor was isolated from an adult in good health. This rearrangement joins TRBV6-6 to TRBJ1-3; D might be TRBD1 (6 bases). CDR3 in DNA: TGTGCCAGCAGTTACTCTGGGGGCTCCGGAAACACCATATATTTT. This encodes CASSYSGGSGNTIYF.